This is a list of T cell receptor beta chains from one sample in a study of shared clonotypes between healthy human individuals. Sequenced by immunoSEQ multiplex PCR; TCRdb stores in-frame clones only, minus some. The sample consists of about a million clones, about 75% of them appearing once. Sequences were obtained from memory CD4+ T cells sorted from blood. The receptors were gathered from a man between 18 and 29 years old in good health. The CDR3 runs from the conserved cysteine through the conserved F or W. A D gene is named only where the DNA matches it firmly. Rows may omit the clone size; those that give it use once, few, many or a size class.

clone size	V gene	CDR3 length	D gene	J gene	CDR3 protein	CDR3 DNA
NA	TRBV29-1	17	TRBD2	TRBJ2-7	CSVREGKSGRGTGEQYF	TGCAGCGTCCGAGAGGGGAAAAGCGGGAGGGGGACGGGAGAGCAGTACTTC
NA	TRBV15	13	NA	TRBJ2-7	CATSREHTYEQYF	TGTGCCACCAGCAGAGAACACACCTACGAGCAGTACTTC
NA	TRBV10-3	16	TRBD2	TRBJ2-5	CAISMTSGGSQETQYF	TGTGCCATCAGTATGACTAGCGGGGGAAGCCAAGAGACCCAGTACTTC
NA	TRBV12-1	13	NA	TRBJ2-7	CASSPTVVEEQYF	TGTGCCAGCAGCCCCACCGTTGTGGAGGAGCAGTACTTC
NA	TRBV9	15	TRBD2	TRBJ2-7	CASSVEGGGSYEQYF	TGTGCCAGCAGCGTAGAGGGCGGGGGGTCCTACGAGCAGTACTTC
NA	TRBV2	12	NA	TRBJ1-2	CASSQEGKGYTF	TGTGCCAGCAGTCAAGAGGGCAAAGGCTACACCTTC
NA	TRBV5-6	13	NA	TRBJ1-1	CASTSWMGTEAFF	TGTGCCAGCACCTCCTGGATGGGGACTGAAGCTTTCTTT
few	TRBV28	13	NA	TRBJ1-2	CASSGTSRGGYTF	TGTGCCAGCAGTGGGACCTCCCGGGGCGGCTACACCTTC
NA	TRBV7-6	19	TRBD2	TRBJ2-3	CASSFSAATSGGSPDTQYF	TGTGCCAGCAGTTTTTCGGCCGCGACTAGCGGGGGGTCCCCGGATACGCAGTATTTT
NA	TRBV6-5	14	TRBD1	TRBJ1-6	CASSPGTAVSPLHF	TGTGCCAGCAGTCCCGGGACAGCCGTATCACCCCTCCACTTT
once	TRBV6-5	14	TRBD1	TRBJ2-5	CASYGTGGVETQYF	TGTGCCAGCTATGGGACAGGGGGCGTAGAGACCCAGTACTTC
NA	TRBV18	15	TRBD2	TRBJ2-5	CASSPPGLRRETQYF	TGTGCCAGCTCACCACCGGGACTACGACGAGAGACCCAGTACTTC
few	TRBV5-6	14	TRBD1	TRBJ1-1	CASSSQDRGTEAFF	TGTGCCAGCAGCTCCCAGGACAGGGGAACTGAAGCTTTCTTT
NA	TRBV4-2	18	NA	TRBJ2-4	CASSQDSRTVQAKNIQYF	TGTGCCAGCAGCCAAGATTCACGGACAGTGCAGGCCAAAAACATTCAGTACTTC
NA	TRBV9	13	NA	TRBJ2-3	CASSVQVSDTQYF	TGTGCCAGCAGCGTGCAGGTCTCAGATACGCAGTATTTT
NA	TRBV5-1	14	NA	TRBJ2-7	CASSLGGSSYEQYF	TGCGCCAGCAGCTTGGGTGGGTCATCCTACGAGCAGTACTTC
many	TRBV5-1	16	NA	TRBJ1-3	CASSLEPLNSGNTIYF	TGCGCCAGCAGCTTGGAGCCCTTAAACTCTGGAAACACCATATATTTT
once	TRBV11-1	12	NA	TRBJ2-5	CASSLQEETQYF	TGTGCCAGCAGCTTACAAGAGGAGACCCAGTACTTC
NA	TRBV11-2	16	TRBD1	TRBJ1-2	CASSSIKTGAFTGYTF	TGTGCCAGCAGCTCTATCAAGACAGGGGCCTTCACTGGCTACACCTTC
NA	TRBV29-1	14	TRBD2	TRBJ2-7	CSVDGLAGGYEQYF	TGCAGCGTTGACGGGTTAGCGGGAGGCTACGAGCAGTACTTC
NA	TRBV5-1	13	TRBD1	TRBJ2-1	CASSPDRGNEQFF	TGCGCCAGCAGCCCGGACAGGGGCAATGAGCAGTTCTTC
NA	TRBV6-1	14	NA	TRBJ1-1	CASTLTGRGTEAFF	TGTGCCAGCACCCTAACAGGGCGGGGGACTGAAGCTTTCTTT
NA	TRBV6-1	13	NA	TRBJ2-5	CASARDYQETQYF	TGTGCCAGCGCCCGGGACTACCAAGAGACCCAGTACTTC
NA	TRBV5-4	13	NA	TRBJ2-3	CASRDKSTDTQYF	TGTGCCAGCCGGGACAAAAGCACAGATACGCAGTATTTT
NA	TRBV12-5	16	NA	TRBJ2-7	CASGLVPGRVPYEQYF	TGTGCTAGTGGTTTGGTACCGGGCAGGGTTCCCTACGAGCAGTACTTC
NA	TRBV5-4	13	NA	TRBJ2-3	CASSVGGTDTQYF	TGTGCCAGCAGCGTTGGAGGGACAGATACGCAGTATTTT
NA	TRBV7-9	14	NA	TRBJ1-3	CASVTGLPGNTIYF	TGTGCCAGCGTCACGGGTCTACCTGGAAACACCATATATTTT
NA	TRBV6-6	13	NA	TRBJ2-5	CASSTGFRETQYF	TGTGCCAGCAGTACAGGGTTTCGGGAGACCCAGTACTTC
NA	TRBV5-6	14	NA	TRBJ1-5	CASSLWLLDQPQHF	TGTGCCAGCAGCTTGTGGTTGTTGGATCAGCCCCAGCATTTT
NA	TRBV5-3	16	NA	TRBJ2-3	CARSKGRTLRTDTQYF	TGTGCCAGAAGCAAGGGGCGAACTTTGAGGACAGATACGCAGTATTTT
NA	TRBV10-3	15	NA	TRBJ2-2	CAISESTGHTGELFF	TGTGCCATCAGTGAATCTACAGGGCACACCGGGGAGCTGTTTTTT
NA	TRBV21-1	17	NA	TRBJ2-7	CASSKGAGGGRLYEQYF	TGTGCCAGCAGCAAGGGCGCGGGGGGCGGGAGACTTTACGAGCAGTACTTC
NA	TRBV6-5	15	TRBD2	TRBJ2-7	CASRLTSGSLYEQYF	TGTGCCAGCAGATTAACTAGCGGGAGTCTTTACGAGCAGTACTTC
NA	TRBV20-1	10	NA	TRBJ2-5	CSARSETQYF	TGCAGTGCTAGATCGGAGACCCAGTACTTC
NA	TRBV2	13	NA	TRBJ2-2	CASRQVVGGELFF	TGTGCCAGCAGACAGGTTGTCGGCGGGGAGCTGTTTTTT
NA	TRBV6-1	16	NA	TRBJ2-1	CASSAPTGEIPNEQFF	TGTGCCAGCAGTGCCCCGACGGGAGAGATACCTAATGAGCAGTTCTTC
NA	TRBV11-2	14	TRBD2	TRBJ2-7	CASSLGTSRSEQYF	TGTGCCAGCAGCTTGGGGACTAGCCGTAGCGAGCAGTACTTC
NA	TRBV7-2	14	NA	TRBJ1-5	CASTREASDQPQHF	TGTGCCAGCACCCGGGAGGCGTCGGATCAGCCCCAGCATTTT
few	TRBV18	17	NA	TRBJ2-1	CASSPIRPGGVNNEQFF	TGTGCCAGCTCACCAATCCGACCGGGCGGGGTGAACAATGAGCAGTTCTTC
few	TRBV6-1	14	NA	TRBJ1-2	CASSLGAGAGGYTF	TGTGCCAGCAGTCTGGGGGCGGGGGCCGGTGGCTACACCTTC
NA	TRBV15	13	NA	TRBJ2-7	CATSKGLSYEQYF	TGTGCCACCAGCAAGGGACTTTCCTACGAGCAGTACTTC
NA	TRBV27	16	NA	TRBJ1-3	CASSFAPLSSGNTIYF	TGTGCCAGCAGTTTCGCACCCCTGAGCTCTGGAAACACCATATATTTT
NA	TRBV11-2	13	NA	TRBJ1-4	CASSLEPNEKLFF	TGTGCCAGCAGCTTAGAACCTAATGAAAAACTGTTTTTT
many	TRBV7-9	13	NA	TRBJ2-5	CASSLNSKETQYF	TGTGCCAGCAGCTTGAACAGTAAAGAGACCCAGTACTTC
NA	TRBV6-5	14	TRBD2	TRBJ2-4	CASSYGTSKNIQYF	TGTGCCAGCAGTTACGGGACTAGCAAAAACATTCAGTACTTC
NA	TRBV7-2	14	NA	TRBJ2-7	CASSLEPASYEQYF	TGTGCCAGCAGCTTAGAACCGGCCAGCTACGAGCAGTACTTC
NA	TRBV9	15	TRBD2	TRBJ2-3	CASSAQAGYRDTQYF	TGTGCCAGCAGCGCTCAAGCGGGATATAGGGATACGCAGTATTTT
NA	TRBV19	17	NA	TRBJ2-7	CASSVSLDTQGTYEQYF	TGTGCCAGTAGTGTATCTCTGGACACCCAGGGGACCTACGAGCAGTACTTC
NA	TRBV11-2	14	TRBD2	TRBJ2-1	CASSPTSGLREQFF	TGTGCCAGCAGCCCTACTAGCGGTCTGCGTGAGCAGTTCTTC
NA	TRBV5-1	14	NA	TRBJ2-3	CASSLGRDTDTQYF	TGCGCCAGCAGCTTGGGGAGGGACACAGATACGCAGTATTTT
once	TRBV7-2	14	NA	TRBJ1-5	CASSRDGPDQPQHF	TGTGCCAGCAGCAGGGACGGGCCCGATCAGCCCCAGCATTTT
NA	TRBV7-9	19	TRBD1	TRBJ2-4	CASSLGGQVTTLAKNIQYF	TGTGCCAGCAGCTTAGGTGGACAGGTGACTACTCTAGCCAAAAACATTCAGTACTTC
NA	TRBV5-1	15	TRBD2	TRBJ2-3	CASSLGGRATDTQYF	TGCGCCAGCAGCTTGGGCGGGAGGGCCACAGATACGCAGTATTTT
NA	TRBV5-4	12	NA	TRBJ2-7	CASSFQGSEQYF	TGTGCCAGCAGCTTTCAGGGTAGCGAGCAGTACTTC
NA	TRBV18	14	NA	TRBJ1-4	CASSPSQGNEKLFF	TGTGCCAGCTCACCGTCGCAGGGAAATGAAAAACTGTTTTTT
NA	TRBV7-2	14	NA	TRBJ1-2	CASSLPAGRYGYTF	TGTGCCAGCAGCTTACCCGCAGGGCGCTATGGCTACACCTTC
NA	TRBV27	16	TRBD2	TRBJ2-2	CASTPIAGGPSGELFF	TGTGCCAGCACCCCGATAGCGGGGGGGCCGAGCGGGGAGCTGTTTTTT
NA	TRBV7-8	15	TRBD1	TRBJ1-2	CASSLDPGQAVGYTF	TGTGCCAGCAGCTTAGATCCCGGACAGGCGGTGGGCTACACCTTC
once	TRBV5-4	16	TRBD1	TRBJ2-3	CASSLVPGQGADTQYF	TGTGCCAGCAGCCTGGTACCGGGACAGGGTGCAGATACGCAGTATTTT